This T cell receptor (beta chain) stems from a study of shared T cell receptors in the human thymus. CDR3 length equals 15 residues. Germline CDR1 and CDR2: SQVTM and ANQGSEA. Trimming cost V 7 bases and J 2 bases, with 20 bases left between them. Assay: immunoSEQ multiplex PCR; the TCRdb copy retains only in-frame clones and omits some. The sample contains just under 550,000 clones, approximately 78% of which appear only once. These data were also filed under a second study, of human thymus T cells. As that report states: Donation came from healthy Finnish infants having corrective surgery for congenital heart defects.

The source material was thymocytes. The chain is built from TRBV29-1 and TRBJ1-1; D might be TRBD1 (5 bases). The sequence was obtained from a boy under two years old with a congenital heart defect. The chain's CDR3 is CSARRWWTSNTEAFF. The CDR3 bases are TGCAGCGCGAGAAGGTGGTGGACAAGCAACACTGAAGCTTTCTTT.